A selection of T cell receptor beta chains follows, all from one sample in a study of T cells in localized non-small cell lung cancer. The method was immunoSEQ multiplex PCR; TCRdb's version includes in-frame clones alone and lacks a portion of them. Of some 35,000 clones in the sample, about 92% are singletons; the top ten hold roughly 7.4%. Sample: peripheral blood, taken before any cancer treatment. Receptors were obtained from an older female donor with stage I lung adenocarcinoma. Both conserved end residues are part of each CDR3. The order of the fields is D gene, J gene, V gene, CDR3 DNA, CDR3 protein. The D gene is left open where the match is weak.

D gene: NA; J gene: TRBJ1-5; V gene: TRBV28; CDR3 DNA: TGTGCCAGCAGCCTTGCGTTGGAGAGATATCAGCCCCAGCATTTT; CDR3 protein: CASSLALERYQPQHF
D gene: NA; J gene: TRBJ1-1; V gene: TRBV6-5; CDR3 DNA: TGTGCCAGCAGCAAACCGGGACCTGAAGCTTTCTTT; CDR3 protein: CASSKPGPEAFF
D gene: NA; J gene: TRBJ1-1; V gene: TRBV6-1; CDR3 DNA: TGTGCCAGCAGTTATCTCCAGGACGAAAAAGCTTTCTTT; CDR3 protein: CASSYLQDEKAFF
D gene: TRBD1; J gene: TRBJ1-5; V gene: TRBV18; CDR3 DNA: TGTGCCAGCTCAACAGGAGTGGGGACAGGGCTAAATCAGCCCCAGCATTTT; CDR3 protein: CASSTGVGTGLNQPQHF
D gene: TRBD1; J gene: TRBJ1-1; V gene: TRBV13; CDR3 DNA: TGTGCCAGCAGCTCAGGGGGTTTAAGGAGCCCTGAAGCTTTCTTT; CDR3 protein: CASSSGGLRSPEAFF
D gene: NA; J gene: TRBJ2-1; V gene: TRBV6-1; CDR3 DNA: TGTGCCAGCATTTGGTCAGGGGTGTCCTACAATGAGCAGTTCTTC; CDR3 protein: CASIWSGVSYNEQFF
D gene: NA; J gene: TRBJ2-2; V gene: TRBV25-1; CDR3 DNA: TGTGCCAGCGAGGACCGGCTTAACACCGGGGAGCTGTTTTTT; CDR3 protein: CASEDRLNTGELFF
D gene: TRBD1; J gene: TRBJ1-1; V gene: TRBV5-1; CDR3 DNA: TGCGCCAGCAGCCCTCGACAGGGGGCGAACACTGAAGCTTTCTTT; CDR3 protein: CASSPRQGANTEAFF
D gene: TRBD1; J gene: TRBJ1-2; V gene: TRBV6-5; CDR3 DNA: TGTGCCAGCAGTTACGGGACAGGGGTGGACTATGGCTACACCTTC; CDR3 protein: CASSYGTGVDYGYTF
D gene: NA; J gene: TRBJ2-4; V gene: TRBV6-6; CDR3 DNA: TGTGCCAGCAGATCAGGGGACTTAGCCAAAAACATTCAGTACTTC; CDR3 protein: CASRSGDLAKNIQYF
D gene: NA; J gene: TRBJ1-1; V gene: TRBV10-1; CDR3 DNA: TGCGCCAGCAGTGAGTCCAGAACAATTAGTGAAGCTTTCTTT; CDR3 protein: CASSESRTISEAFF
D gene: NA; J gene: TRBJ1-5; V gene: TRBV6-4; CDR3 DNA: TGTGCCAGCAGTGAGTCAGGGGATGGACAGCCCCAGCATTTT; CDR3 protein: CASSESGDGQPQHF
D gene: NA; J gene: TRBJ1-1; V gene: TRBV6-4; CDR3 DNA: TGTGCCAGCAGTGACGAGGGGGGGACTGAAGCTTTCTTT; CDR3 protein: CASSDEGGTEAFF
D gene: NA; J gene: TRBJ2-1; V gene: TRBV5-1; CDR3 DNA: TGCGCCAGCAACCCGGCGGGTTCCTACAATGAGCAGTTCTTC; CDR3 protein: CASNPAGSYNEQFF
D gene: NA; J gene: TRBJ1-4; V gene: TRBV23-1; CDR3 DNA: TGCGCCAGCCGTAATGAAAAACTGTTTTTT; CDR3 protein: CASRNEKLFF
D gene: TRBD2; J gene: TRBJ2-3; V gene: TRBV2; CDR3 DNA: TGTGCCAGCAGCAAAACTAGCGGGGGGAGCACAGATACGCAGTATTTT; CDR3 protein: CASSKTSGGSTDTQYF
D gene: NA; J gene: TRBJ1-2; V gene: TRBV5-5; CDR3 DNA: TGTGCCAGCAGCTTGTACATTAACTATGGCTACACCTTC; CDR3 protein: CASSLYINYGYTF
D gene: TRBD1; J gene: TRBJ2-2; V gene: TRBV11-2; CDR3 DNA: TGTGCCAGCAGCTTGACAGGGTTCACCGGGGAGCTGTTTTTT; CDR3 protein: CASSLTGFTGELFF
D gene: NA; J gene: TRBJ1-2; V gene: TRBV5-1; CDR3 DNA: TGCGCCAGCAGCTTGGAGCGGACCAAACAAACCTTC; CDR3 protein: CASSLERTKQTF
D gene: NA; J gene: TRBJ2-7; V gene: TRBV5-1; CDR3 DNA: TGCGCCAGCATGTTGGGGGACACTAGCTACGAGCAGTACTTC; CDR3 protein: CASMLGDTSYEQYF
D gene: NA; J gene: TRBJ1-2; V gene: TRBV4-1; CDR3 DNA: TGCGCCAGCAGCCAAGTAGGGAGAGGCTATGGCTACACCTTC; CDR3 protein: CASSQVGRGYGYTF
D gene: NA; J gene: TRBJ1-1; V gene: TRBV28; CDR3 DNA: TGTGCCAGCAGTTTCGAATTCTATACTTTCTTT; CDR3 protein: CASSFEFYTFF
D gene: NA; J gene: TRBJ2-5; V gene: TRBV5-1; CDR3 DNA: TGCGCCAGCAGCTTGGCCGGGGCAGGCCTACAAGAGACCCAGTACTTC; CDR3 protein: CASSLAGAGLQETQYF
D gene: TRBD1; J gene: TRBJ1-1; V gene: TRBV6-1; CDR3 DNA: TGTGCCAGCATCAGTCAGGGGGATGGCACTGAAGCTTTCTTT; CDR3 protein: CASISQGDGTEAFF
D gene: NA; J gene: TRBJ1-1; V gene: TRBV10-3; CDR3 DNA: TGTGCCATCAGTGAGTCGGGGAGGGGTACTTTCTTT; CDR3 protein: CAISESGRGTFF
D gene: TRBD1; J gene: TRBJ1-2; V gene: TRBV6-1; CDR3 DNA: TGTGCCAGCAGTCAGGGACAGGGTGTTGGCTATGGCTACACCTTC; CDR3 protein: CASSQGQGVGYGYTF
D gene: TRBD2; J gene: TRBJ2-5; V gene: TRBV28; CDR3 DNA: TGTGCCAGCAGTCGGCCCCCAAGGACTAGCGGGCGAGAGACCCAGTACTTC; CDR3 protein: CASSRPPRTSGRETQYF
D gene: NA; J gene: TRBJ2-4; V gene: TRBV19; CDR3 DNA: TGTGCCAGTAGTATCGGGGCGGGGCGTGGGACCATTCAGTACTTC; CDR3 protein: CASSIGAGRGTIQYF
D gene: TRBD2; J gene: TRBJ2-2; V gene: TRBV5-1; CDR3 DNA: TGCGCCAGCAGACTAGCGGGGGGGCCGAACACCGGGGAGCTGTTTTTT; CDR3 protein: CASRLAGGPNTGELFF
D gene: NA; J gene: TRBJ2-1; V gene: TRBV5-4; CDR3 DNA: TGTGCCAGCAGCTTGGAGGTGGGGGCTGTGGGGCAGTTCTTC; CDR3 protein: CASSLEVGAVGQFF
D gene: NA; J gene: TRBJ2-1; V gene: TRBV7-3; CDR3 DNA: TGTGCCAGCAGCCCAGGACGGGGGAGCTCCTACAATGAGCAGTTCTTC; CDR3 protein: CASSPGRGSSYNEQFF